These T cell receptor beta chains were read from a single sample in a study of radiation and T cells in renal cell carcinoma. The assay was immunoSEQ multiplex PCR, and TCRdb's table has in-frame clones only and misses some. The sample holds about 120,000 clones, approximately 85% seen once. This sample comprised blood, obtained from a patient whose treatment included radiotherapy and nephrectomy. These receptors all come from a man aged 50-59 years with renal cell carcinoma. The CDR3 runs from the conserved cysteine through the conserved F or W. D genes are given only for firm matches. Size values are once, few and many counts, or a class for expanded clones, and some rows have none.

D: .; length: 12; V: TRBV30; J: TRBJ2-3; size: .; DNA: TGTGCCTGGAGCACGGGGCGAGGTACGCAGTATTTT; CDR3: CAWSTGRGTQYF
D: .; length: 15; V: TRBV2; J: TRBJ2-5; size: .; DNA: TGTGCCAGCAGTGAAACCAGGACCAACCAAGAGACCCAGTACTTC; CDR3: CASSETRTNQETQYF
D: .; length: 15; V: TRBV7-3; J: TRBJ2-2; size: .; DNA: TGTGCCAGCAGCTTAAAAGAAGCCGGGCCCGGGGAGCTGTTTTTT; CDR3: CASSLKEAGPGELFF
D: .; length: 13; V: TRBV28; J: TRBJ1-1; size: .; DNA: TGTGCCAGCAGTTTAGGATCTGAGACTGAAGCTTTCTTT; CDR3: CASSLGSETEAFF
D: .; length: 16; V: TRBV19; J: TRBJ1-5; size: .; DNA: TGTGCCAGTAAGGTCAGGGGAAGGGATAGCAATCAGCCCCAGCATTTT; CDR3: CASKVRGRDSNQPQHF
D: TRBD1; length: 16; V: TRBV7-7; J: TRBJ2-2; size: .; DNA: TGTGCTAGCAGCTTGAGAGGCAGGGGGTCCGGCGGGGAGCTGTTTTTT; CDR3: CASSLRGRGSGGELFF
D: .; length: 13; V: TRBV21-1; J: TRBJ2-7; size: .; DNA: TGTGCCAACAAGAGACAGGTGTACTACGAGCAGTACTTC; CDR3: CANKRQVYYEQYF
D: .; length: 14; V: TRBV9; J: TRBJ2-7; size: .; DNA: TGTGCCAGCAGCGTATACAGAGACAACTACGAGCAGTACTTC; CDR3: CASSVYRDNYEQYF
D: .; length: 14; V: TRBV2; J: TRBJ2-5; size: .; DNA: TGTGCCAGCAGTTCCGGACAAGGGGGGGAGACCCAGTACTTC; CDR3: CASSSGQGGETQYF
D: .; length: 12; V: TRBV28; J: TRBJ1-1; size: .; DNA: TGTGCCAGCATATCATTGAACACTGAAGCTTTCTTT; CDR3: CASISLNTEAFF
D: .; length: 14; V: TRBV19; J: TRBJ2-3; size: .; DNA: TGTGCCAGTAGTCAAAGCGGGAGCACAGATACGCAGTATTTT; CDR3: CASSQSGSTDTQYF
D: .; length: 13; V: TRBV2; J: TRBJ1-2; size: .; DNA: TGTGCGGCGTCCGAGGGTCCCAACTATGGCTACACCTTC; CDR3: CAASEGPNYGYTF
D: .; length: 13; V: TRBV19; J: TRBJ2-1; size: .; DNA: TGTGCCAGTAGTCTACAGCTATACAATGAGCAGTTCTTC; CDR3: CASSLQLYNEQFF
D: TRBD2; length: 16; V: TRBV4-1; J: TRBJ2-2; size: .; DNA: TGCGCCAGCAGCCTTGCGACTAGCGGGGACACCGGGGAGCTGTTTTTT; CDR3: CASSLATSGDTGELFF
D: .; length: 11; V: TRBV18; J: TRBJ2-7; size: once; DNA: TGTGCCAGCTCCTCCCTCGACGAGCAGTACTTC; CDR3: CASSSLDEQYF
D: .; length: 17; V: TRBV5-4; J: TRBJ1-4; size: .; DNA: TGTGCCAGCAGCATAGGACCGGGGGGCGCGACTAATGAAAAACTGTTTTTT; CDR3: CASSIGPGGATNEKLFF
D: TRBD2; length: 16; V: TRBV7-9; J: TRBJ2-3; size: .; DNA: TGTGCCAGCAGCTTAGCGACTAGCGGGTACACAGATACGCAGTATTTT; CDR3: CASSLATSGYTDTQYF
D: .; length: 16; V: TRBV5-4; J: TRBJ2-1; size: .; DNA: TGTGCCAGCAGCACACGGACAGCCACCTCCTACAATGAGCAGTTCTTC; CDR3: CASSTRTATSYNEQFF
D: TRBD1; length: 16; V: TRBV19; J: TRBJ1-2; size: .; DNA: TGTGCCAGTAGCAAGGGGAGCTCCCGGGACAGGGACTTGCGCACCTTC; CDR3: CASSKGSSRDRDLRTF
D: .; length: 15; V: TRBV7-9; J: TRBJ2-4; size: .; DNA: TGTGCCAGCAGCTTATATTCGGGGGGCTTAAACATTCAGTACTTC; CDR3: CASSLYSGGLNIQYF
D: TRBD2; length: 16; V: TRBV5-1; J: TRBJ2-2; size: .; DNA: TGCGCCAGCAGCCCCATAGCGGGGGGGCACACCGGGGAGCTGTTTTTT; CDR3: CASSPIAGGHTGELFF
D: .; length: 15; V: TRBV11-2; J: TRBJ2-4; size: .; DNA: TGTGCCAGCAGCTTAGGGCAGCTAGCCAAAAACATTCAGTACTTC; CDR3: CASSLGQLAKNIQYF
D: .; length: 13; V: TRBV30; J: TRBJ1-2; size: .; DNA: TGTGCCTGGAGTGTAAATGGGTTGGGAGGCTACACCTTC; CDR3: CAWSVNGLGGYTF
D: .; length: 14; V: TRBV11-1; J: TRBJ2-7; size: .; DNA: TGTGCCAGCAGTTCCCGGACACAGACCTACGAGCAGTACTTC; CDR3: CASSSRTQTYEQYF
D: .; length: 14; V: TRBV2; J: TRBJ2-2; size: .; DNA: TGTGCCAGCATGGGGGTTGTGAGCACCGGGGAGCTGTTTTTT; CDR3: CASMGVVSTGELFF
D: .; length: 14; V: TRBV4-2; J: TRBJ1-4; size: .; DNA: TGTGCCAGCAGCCACGGATCAGTAAATGAAAAACTGTTTTTT; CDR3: CASSHGSVNEKLFF
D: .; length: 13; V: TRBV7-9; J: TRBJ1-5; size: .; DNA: TGTGCCAGCAGCAGGGGGGACAATCAGCCCCAGCATTTT; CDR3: CASSRGDNQPQHF
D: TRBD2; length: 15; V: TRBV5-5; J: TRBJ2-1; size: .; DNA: TGTGCCAGCAGCTTCCTAGCGGCCTCCTACAATGAGCAGTTCTTC; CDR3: CASSFLAASYNEQFF
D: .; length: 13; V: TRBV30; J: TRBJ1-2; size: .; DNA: TGTGCCTGGAGTGTAGGATTGATCTATGGCTACACCTTC; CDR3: CAWSVGLIYGYTF
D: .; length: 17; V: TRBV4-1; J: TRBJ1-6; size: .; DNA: TGCGCCAGCAACCCCAAGTTCCCGACGGGGGGTAATTCACCCCTCCACTTT; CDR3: CASNPKFPTGGNSPLHF
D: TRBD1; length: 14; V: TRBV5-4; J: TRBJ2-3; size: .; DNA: TGTGCCAGCAGCCAGGACAGGGGGGAAGATACGCAGTATTTT; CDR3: CASSQDRGEDTQYF
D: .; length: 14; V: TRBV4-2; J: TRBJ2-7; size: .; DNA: TGTGCCAGCAGCCCTACATGGGAAAGGTACGAGCAGTACTTC; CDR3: CASSPTWERYEQYF
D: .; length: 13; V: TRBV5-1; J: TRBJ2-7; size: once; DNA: TGCGCCAGCAACACCGGGGACGGGTACGAGCAGTACTTC; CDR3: CASNTGDGYEQYF
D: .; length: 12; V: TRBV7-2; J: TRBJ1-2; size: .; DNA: TGTGCCAGCAGCTTAGTAGGGGATGGCTACACCTTC; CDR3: CASSLVGDGYTF
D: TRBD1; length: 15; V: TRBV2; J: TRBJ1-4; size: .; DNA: TGTGCCAGCAGTGAAGCGGAGGCAGGGGGGGAAAAACTGTTTTTT; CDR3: CASSEAEAGGEKLFF
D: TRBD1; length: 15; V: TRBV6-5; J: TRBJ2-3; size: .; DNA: TGTGCCAGCAGTTACTCGGGACAGAGCACAGATACGCAGTATTTT; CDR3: CASSYSGQSTDTQYF
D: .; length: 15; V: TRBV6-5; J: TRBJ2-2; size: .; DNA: TGTGCCAGCAGTCCTTTGGCAGGGAGGATCGGGGAGCTGTTTTTT; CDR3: CASSPLAGRIGELFF
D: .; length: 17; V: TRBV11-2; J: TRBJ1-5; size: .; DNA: TGTGCCAGCAGTAATAACGTGAGGGGGAATAGCAATCAGCCCCAGCATTTT; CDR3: CASSNNVRGNSNQPQHF
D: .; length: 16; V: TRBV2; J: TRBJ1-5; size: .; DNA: TGTGCCAGCAGTGATCCATACCGCGGTAGCAATCAGCCCCAGCATTTT; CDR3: CASSDPYRGSNQPQHF
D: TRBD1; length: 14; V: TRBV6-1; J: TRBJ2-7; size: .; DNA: TGTGCCAGCAGTGAACAGGACAGGGGGTACGAGCAGTACTTC; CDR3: CASSEQDRGYEQYF
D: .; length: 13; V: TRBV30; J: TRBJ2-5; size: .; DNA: TGTGCCTGGAGCCGGACCTCAAGCGGGACCCAGTACTTC; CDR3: CAWSRTSSGTQYF
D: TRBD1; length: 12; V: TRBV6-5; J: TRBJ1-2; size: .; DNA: TGTGCCAGCAGTCAACTGGGGACAGGGAGAACCTTC; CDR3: CASSQLGTGRTF
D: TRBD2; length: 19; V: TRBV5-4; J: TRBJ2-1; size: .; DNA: TGTGCCAGCAGCTTCGTCGGACTAGCGGGAGGATTAATTTTCAATGAGCAGTTCTTC; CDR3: CASSFVGLAGGLIFNEQFF
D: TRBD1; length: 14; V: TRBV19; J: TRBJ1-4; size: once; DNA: TGTGCCAGTACCCTACAGGGGACTAATGAAAAACTGTTTTTT; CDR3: CASTLQGTNEKLFF
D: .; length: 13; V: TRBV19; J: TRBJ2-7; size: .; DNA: TGTGCCAGTAGTAAGGACAGCCCACACGAGCAGTACTTC; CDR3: CASSKDSPHEQYF
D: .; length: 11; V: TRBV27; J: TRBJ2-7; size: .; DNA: TGTGCCAGCACAAACAGGGTCGAGCAGTACTTC; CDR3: CASTNRVEQYF
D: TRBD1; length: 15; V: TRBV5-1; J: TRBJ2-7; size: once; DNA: TGCGCCAGCAGCCTGAGTGGGACAGGCATCTACGAGCAGTACTTC; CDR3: CASSLSGTGIYEQYF
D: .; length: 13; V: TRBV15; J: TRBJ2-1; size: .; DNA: TGTGCCACCAGCGGAAGCGGGTCGGATGAGCAGTTCTTC; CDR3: CATSGSGSDEQFF
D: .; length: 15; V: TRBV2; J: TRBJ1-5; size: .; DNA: TGTGCCAGCAGTGCTCAGGGTACTAGCAATCAGCCCCAGCATTTT; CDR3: CASSAQGTSNQPQHF
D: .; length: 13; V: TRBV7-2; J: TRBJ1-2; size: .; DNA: TGTGCCAGCAGCTTCGACGGACTCTATGGCTACACCTTC; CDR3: CASSFDGLYGYTF
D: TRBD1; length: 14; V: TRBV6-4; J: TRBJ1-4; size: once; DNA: TGTGCCAGCAGCCCCACAGGGGGAGACGAAAAACTGTTTTTT; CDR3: CASSPTGGDEKLFF
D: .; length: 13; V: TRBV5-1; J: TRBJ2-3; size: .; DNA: TGCGCCAGCAGCTTGGATAGGTTAGATACGCAGTATTTT; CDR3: CASSLDRLDTQYF
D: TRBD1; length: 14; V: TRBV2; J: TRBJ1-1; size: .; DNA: TGTGCCAGCAGACCGGGACAGGGTGGCGCTGAAGCTTTCTTT; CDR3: CASRPGQGGAEAFF
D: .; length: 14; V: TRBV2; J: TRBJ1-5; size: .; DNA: TGTGCCAGCAGTGGCCGTACAGTCGCATGGCCCCAGCATTTT; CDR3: CASSGRTVAWPQHF
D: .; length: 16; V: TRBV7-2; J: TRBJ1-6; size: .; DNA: TGTGCCAGCAGCCCCCATATTAGGGGGACTGCTTCACCCCTCCACTTT; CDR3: CASSPHIRGTASPLHF
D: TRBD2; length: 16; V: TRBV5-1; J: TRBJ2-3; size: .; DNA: TGCGCCAGCAGCGTTCTACTAGCGATAGCCACAGATACGCAGTATTTT; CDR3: CASSVLLAIATDTQYF
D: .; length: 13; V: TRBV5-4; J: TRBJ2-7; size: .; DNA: TGTGCCAGCAATTGGGGGACGGAAACTGTGCAGTACTTC; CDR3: CASNWGTETVQYF
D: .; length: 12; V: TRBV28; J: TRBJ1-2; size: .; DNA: TGTGCCAGCAGTTTAAAGACTCATGGCTACACCTTC; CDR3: CASSLKTHGYTF